In its sample, the clone carrying this T cell receptor beta chain was seen once. V dropped 7 bases and J dropped 0 bases, with 16 bases sitting between them. The CDR3 consists of 17 residues. The germline CDR1 and CDR2 sequences are SGHVS and FQNEAQ. This specimen comes from a study of technical replicates of blood from several donors. Sequencing used immunoSEQ multiplex PCR; TCRdb keeps in-frame clones, though not all of them. Among about 57,000 clones, 85% to 90% were seen once, and the ten largest hold roughly 5%. Material: PBMCs. V and J are TRBV7-8 and TRBJ2-6; tentative D call: TRBD2 (6 bases). This sequence was found in a human donor in good health. Some clones in this sample may be carry-over from other donors' samples. For the CDR3, the DNA is TGTGCCAGCACCCACCCGCGGGGCCCCTCTGGGGCCAACGTCCTGACTTTC. Its protein is CASTHPRGPSGANVLTF.